This TCR beta chain emerged from a study of cytomegalovirus exposure and HLA in healthy donors. Study outcomes and limitations: An analysis was carried out later, and it reportedly showed fewer N-insertions in an Asian-associated ancestry cluster than the 666-donor mean. With later analysis, a missense DCLRE1C variant became linked to TCR beta V- and J-gene trimming.

The germline gives CDR1 SGHRS, CDR2 YFSETQ. The CDR3 has 16 residues. V shed 1 base, J shed 1 base, and the junction held 2 bases outside the gene matches. As for this clone: Its cognate antigen is unknown.

Vbeta (60) and Jbeta (13) primers were used in the PCR. Assay used: immunoSEQ multiplex PCR; TCRdb lists only in-frame clones, some missing. The sample shows about 110,000 clones, over 70% of them seen only once. The sample comprised PBMCs. V is TRBV5-1 and J is TRBJ2-2; TRBD1 agrees at 9 bases. The source of this sequence is a woman aged 40-49 years in good health and CMV-seropositive. The DNA for the CDR3 is TGCGCCAGCAGCTTGCTGGGACAGGGGAACACCGGGGAGCTGTTTTTT. Protein sequence: CASSLLGQGNTGELFF.